Each of the 13 T cell receptor beta chains below was sequenced from the same sample in a study of blood T cells in healthy people across ages. The authors ran a second PCR of about 6 to 12 cycles using a sample-barcoded 5' primer and a J-beta primer mix. TCRdb re-called the 5' RACE reads with MiXCR, one entry per CDR3 protein. The profile covers over 1.5 million distinct CDR3 sequences, with around 50% appearing a single time and approximately 2% taken by the ten largest. Material for sequencing was blood. The receptors come from a woman aged 40 to 49 in good health.

J is TRBJ1-5 and V is TRBV7-2; D is perhaps TRBD1 (6 bases). CDR1 SGHTA and CDR2 FQGNSA come from the germline V gene. The ends were cut back, 8 bases at V and 2 bases at J, with 16 bases in the middle. This CDR3 is 15 amino acids long. As DNA, the CDR3 is TGTGCCAGCCGCCAAGGGGGGGACGGCAATCAGCCCCAGCATTTT. Translated, it gives CASRQGGDGNQPQHF.

Remarks on this clonotype: An end of the junction differs from the germline gene, which may be a read error. The chain recombines TRBV9 with TRBJ1-2; D not certain. This CDR3 region has 16 residues. CDR1 is SGDLS and CDR2 is YYNGEE in the germline V gene. The CDR3 reads CASRVAPPRGTYGYTF. The CDR3 bases are TGTGCCAGCAGGGTAGCCCCTCCGAGAGGCACCTATGGCTACACCTTC.

This clonotype was counted between two and nine times. This chain joins TRBV12-3 or TRBV12-4 and TRBJ1-1, with D unclear. CDR3 length equals 14 residues. Trimming pared 5 bases from V and 1 base from J, leaving 11 bases between. The CDR3 spells CASSVGRGNTEAFF. CDR3 sequence (DNA): TGTGCCAGCAGTGTTGGGCGGGGGAACACTGAAGCTTTCTTT.

This rearrangement joins TRBV7-2 to TRBJ1-1; maybe TRBD1 (5 bases). The CDR3 runs to 14 residues. V lost 1 base, J lost 3 bases, and 9 bases lay in between. Germline V gene data show CDR1 as SGHTA and CDR2 as FQGNSA. The CDR3 region has the DNA TGTGCCAGCAGCTTAGGGGGGGAGTACACTGAAGCTTTCTTT. Its translation is CASSLGGEYTEAFF.

The V call is TRBV7-2, the J call TRBJ2-6; 8 nucleotides agree with TRBD1. With 5 bases clipped from V and 2 bases from J, the junction kept 5 bases outside the gene matches. Per germline, CDR1 SGHTA and CDR2 FQGNSA. The CDR3 totals 16 residues. The CDR3 DNA reads as TGTGCCAGCAGCCGAAAGACAGGGGCTGGGGCCAACGTCCTGACTTTC. As protein: CASSRKTGAGANVLTF. Together with reference TRBV7-2 and TRBJ2-6, the CDR3 gives the full variable domain: GAGVSQSPSNKVTEKGKDVELRCDPISGHTALYWYRQSLGQGLEFLIYFQGNSAPDKSGLPSDRFSAERTGGSVSTLTIQRTQQEDSAVYLCASSRKTGAGANVLTFGAGSRLTVL.

V gene TRBV10-3 combines with J gene TRBJ2-1; a weak D match, TRBD2 (5 bases). CDR3 length: 13 residues. The V end was cut by 4 bases, the J end by 5 bases, with 9 bases between. Germline V gives CDR1 ENHRY, CDR2 SYGVKD. The chain's CDR3 is CAISAGKDNEQFF. As DNA, the CDR3 is TGTGCCATCAGTGCGGGGAAAGACAATGAGCAGTTCTTC.

The gene calls are TRBV4-1 and TRBJ2-7; no firm D call. The germline CDR1 and CDR2 sequences are MGHRA and YSYEKL. The length of the CDR3 is 15 residues. V was clipped by 0 bases and J by 5 bases, with 14 bases between them. The CDR3 sequence is CASSQDRAAPDEQYF. The CDR3 coding sequence is TGCGCCAGCAGCCAAGATCGGGCAGCACCAGACGAGCAGTACTTC.

In its sample, this clonotype was seen a few times. This chain uses TRBV20-1 with TRBJ2-3, with D unresolved. The CDR3 runs 15 residues. CDR1 is DFQATT and CDR2 is SNEGSKA in the germline V gene (reference sequence). Trimming took off 6 bases at V and 0 bases at J, with 16 bases between the two ends. The CDR3 loop is CSARSSLTSTDTQYF. The CDR3 nucleotides are TGCAGTGCCCGGTCCAGTCTTACTAGCACAGATACGCAGTATTTT.

The genes are TRBV3-1 and TRBJ2-4; 7 positions agree with TRBD2. Germline CDR1 and CDR2: LGHDT and YNNKEL (reference sequence). The CDR3 has 15 residues. The trim removed 0 bases at V and 6 bases at J, leaving 5 bases unmatched. The CDR3 loop reads CASSQESLAVNIQYF. CDR3 in DNA: TGTGCCAGCAGCCAAGAAAGCCTAGCGGTAAACATTCAGTACTTC.

The rearrangement links TRBV12-3 or TRBV12-4 to TRBJ1-5, with D unresolved. This CDR3 is built from 12 residues. With 6 bases removed from V and 6 bases from J, the gap between germline ends came to 9 bases. The CDR3 reads CASSFGRQPQHF. The CDR3 DNA reads as TGTGCCAGCAGCTTCGGTCGTCAGCCCCAGCATTTT.

This clonotype came up a few times. CDR3 sequence (DNA): TGCAGTGCTAGAGTGGCCCAAGATACGCAGTATTTT. It codes for CSARVAQDTQYF. This chain uses TRBV20-1 with TRBJ2-3; D unresolved. V gave up 1 base and J gave up 5 bases, with 7 bases separating them. The CDR3 has 12 residues. Germline-derived CDR1 and CDR2 are DFQATT and SNEGSKA (reference sequence).

V and J are TRBV6-2 or TRBV6-3 and TRBJ1-1; D remains ambiguous. Germline V gene data show CDR1 as MNHEY and CDR2 as SVGEGT. This CDR3 comprises 12 residues. Trimming left V 4 bases short and J 7 bases short, with 10 bases between. CDR3 DNA sequence: TGTGCCAGCAGTTCCCGACGGAGTGAAGCTTTCTTT. Residues: CASSSRRSEAFF.

For this clonotype: At one end the junction does not follow the germline gene, possibly because of a read error. The V and J genes are TRBV10-3 and TRBJ2-5; perhaps TRBD1 as D (6 bases). The CDR3 length is 14 residues. Germline V gene lookup returns CDR1 ENHRY and CDR2 SYGVKD. The CDR3 region is CAIRNRANQGTQYF. The CDR3 DNA reads as TGTGCCATCAGGAACAGGGCGAACCAAGGGACCCAGTACTTC.